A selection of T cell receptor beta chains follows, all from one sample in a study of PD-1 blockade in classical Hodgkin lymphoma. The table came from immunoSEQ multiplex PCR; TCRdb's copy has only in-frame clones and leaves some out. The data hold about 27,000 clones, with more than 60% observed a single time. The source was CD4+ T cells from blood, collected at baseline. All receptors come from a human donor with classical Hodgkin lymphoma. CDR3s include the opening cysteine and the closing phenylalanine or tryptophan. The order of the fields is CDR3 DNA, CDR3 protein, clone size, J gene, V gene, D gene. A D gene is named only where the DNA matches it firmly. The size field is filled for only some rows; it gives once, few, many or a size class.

CDR3nt: TGTGCCAGCGTCAACGGGAACTATGGCTACACCTTC; CDR3aa: CASVNGNYGYTF; abundance: .; j_gene: TRBJ1-2; v_gene: TRBV6-5; d_gene: .
CDR3nt: TGCAGCGTTGGATACAGGGGCCTCTCGAACACTGAAGCTTTCTTT; CDR3aa: CSVGYRGLSNTEAFF; abundance: .; j_gene: TRBJ1-1; v_gene: TRBV29-1; d_gene: TRBD1
CDR3nt: TGTGCCAGCTCACCGATCAGGGACTTGATAGCCGAGCAGTACTTC; CDR3aa: CASSPIRDLIAEQYF; abundance: .; j_gene: TRBJ2-7; v_gene: TRBV18; d_gene: .
CDR3nt: TGTGCCAGCAGCTATTCGGGCTACGAGCAGTACTTC; CDR3aa: CASSYSGYEQYF; abundance: .; j_gene: TRBJ2-7; v_gene: TRBV5-6; d_gene: .
CDR3nt: TGTGCCAGCAGCCAAAGCGGGGGGGCGTACAATGAGCAGTTCTTC; CDR3aa: CASSQSGGAYNEQFF; abundance: once; j_gene: TRBJ2-1; v_gene: TRBV11-2; d_gene: TRBD2
CDR3nt: TGTGCCAGCAGCCAAGAAGTCTTTGAGGACTCCTACGAGCAGTACTTC; CDR3aa: CASSQEVFEDSYEQYF; abundance: .; j_gene: TRBJ2-7; v_gene: TRBV4-2; d_gene: .
CDR3nt: TGTGCCAGTAGTCCTCCGGGACAGGGATCTAACTATGGCTACACCTTC; CDR3aa: CASSPPGQGSNYGYTF; abundance: .; j_gene: TRBJ1-2; v_gene: TRBV19; d_gene: TRBD1
CDR3nt: TGTGCCAGCAGCTTAGAGTCGAACACTGAAGCTTTCTTT; CDR3aa: CASSLESNTEAFF; abundance: .; j_gene: TRBJ1-1; v_gene: TRBV7-9; d_gene: .
CDR3nt: TGTGCCAGCAGCTTGGAGTACGGGACGGCGAAATCCTACGAGCAGTACTTC; CDR3aa: CASSLEYGTAKSYEQYF; abundance: .; j_gene: TRBJ2-7; v_gene: TRBV4-2; d_gene: .
CDR3nt: TGTGCCAGCAGCTTGGCTAGGCTCACCGGGGAGCTGTTTTTT; CDR3aa: CASSLARLTGELFF; abundance: .; j_gene: TRBJ2-2; v_gene: TRBV5-8; d_gene: .
CDR3nt: TGTGCCACCAGCAGACTAGCGGGGGGGCTGTCAGATACGCAGTATTTT; CDR3aa: CATSRLAGGLSDTQYF; abundance: .; j_gene: TRBJ2-3; v_gene: TRBV15; d_gene: TRBD2
CDR3nt: TGTGCCTGGAGTAGCGGTTACTCTGGAAACACCATATATTTT; CDR3aa: CAWSSGYSGNTIYF; abundance: few; j_gene: TRBJ1-3; v_gene: TRBV30; d_gene: .
CDR3nt: TGCGCCAGCAGTGAGTCGGTAGGGGACAGGGACAATGAGCAGTTCTTC; CDR3aa: CASSESVGDRDNEQFF; abundance: .; j_gene: TRBJ2-1; v_gene: TRBV10-1; d_gene: TRBD1
CDR3nt: TGTGCCAGCTCACCATTTAGCGGCTACAATGAGCAGTTCTTC; CDR3aa: CASSPFSGYNEQFF; abundance: .; j_gene: TRBJ2-1; v_gene: TRBV18; d_gene: .
CDR3nt: TGTGCCAGCAGTTACTCGACTTCGGCAAAAGCTTTCTTT; CDR3aa: CASSYSTSAKAFF; abundance: .; j_gene: TRBJ1-1; v_gene: TRBV6-5; d_gene: .
CDR3nt: TGTGCCAGCAGGGTTCCGGGCCCCACCTACGAGCAGTACTTC; CDR3aa: CASRVPGPTYEQYF; abundance: .; j_gene: TRBJ2-7; v_gene: TRBV6-5; d_gene: .
CDR3nt: TGTGCCACCAGCAGAGCAGGTGGGCAGCTTTCATATGGCTACACCTTC; CDR3aa: CATSRAGGQLSYGYTF; abundance: .; j_gene: TRBJ1-2; v_gene: TRBV15; d_gene: .
CDR3nt: TGTGCCAGCAGCTTGGACAGGGCCAACGTCCTGACTTTC; CDR3aa: CASSLDRANVLTF; abundance: .; j_gene: TRBJ2-6; v_gene: TRBV5-5; d_gene: .
CDR3nt: TGCGCCAGCAGCTTCCAGGAAACCACAGATACGCAGTATTTT; CDR3aa: CASSFQETTDTQYF; abundance: once; j_gene: TRBJ2-3; v_gene: TRBV5-1; d_gene: .
CDR3nt: TGTGCCAGCAGTCAGGAGGGGGCGAAGAATTCACCCCTCCACTTT; CDR3aa: CASSQEGAKNSPLHF; abundance: .; j_gene: TRBJ1-6; v_gene: TRBV2; d_gene: TRBD1
CDR3nt: TGTGCCAGCAGTTCAGGTGGACAGGGAGGACAACAGCCCCAGCATTTT; CDR3aa: CASSSGGQGGQQPQHF; abundance: .; j_gene: TRBJ1-5; v_gene: TRBV28; d_gene: TRBD1
CDR3nt: TGTGCCAGCAGCTTAGGTGGAGTGGGAATTGAAGCTTTCTTT; CDR3aa: CASSLGGVGIEAFF; abundance: .; j_gene: TRBJ1-1; v_gene: TRBV7-2; d_gene: .
CDR3nt: TGTGCCAGCAGTTTAGAGGGGGCCTGGGAGACCCAGTACTTC; CDR3aa: CASSLEGAWETQYF; abundance: .; j_gene: TRBJ2-5; v_gene: TRBV27; d_gene: TRBD1
CDR3nt: TGTGCCTACTCTCTGGGGCGGGGGGCCACAGATACGCAGTATTTT; CDR3aa: CAYSLGRGATDTQYF; abundance: .; j_gene: TRBJ2-3; v_gene: TRBV30; d_gene: TRBD2
CDR3nt: TGTGCCAGTAGTATAAGGTGGGGGACTCTGAGCGGCGAGCAGTACTTC; CDR3aa: CASSIRWGTLSGEQYF; abundance: .; j_gene: TRBJ2-7; v_gene: TRBV19; d_gene: .
CDR3nt: TGTGCCAGCAGCTTAATAGGGGGCCCGAACACCGGGGAGCTGTTTTTT; CDR3aa: CASSLIGGPNTGELFF; abundance: .; j_gene: TRBJ2-2; v_gene: TRBV7-9; d_gene: TRBD1
CDR3nt: TGTGCCTGGGGGGACCGGGATTGGGGACCCCTCCACTTT; CDR3aa: CAWGDRDWGPLHF; abundance: .; j_gene: TRBJ1-6; v_gene: TRBV30; d_gene: .
CDR3nt: TGTGCCAGCAGCTCAGCGACTAGCGGGGGGCTCAGGGAGCTGTTTTTT; CDR3aa: CASSSATSGGLRELFF; abundance: .; j_gene: TRBJ2-2; v_gene: TRBV7-9; d_gene: TRBD2
CDR3nt: TGTGCCACCGGGGGACAGTCCATCGGACTTACCAATGGCTACACCTTC; CDR3aa: CATGGQSIGLTNGYTF; abundance: .; j_gene: TRBJ1-2; v_gene: TRBV10-3; d_gene: TRBD1
CDR3nt: TGTGCCAGCCCACTGGGAATCTCCTTAAGAGGGGAGCAGTACTTC; CDR3aa: CASPLGISLRGEQYF; abundance: .; j_gene: TRBJ2-5; v_gene: TRBV10-3; d_gene: .
CDR3nt: TGTGCCTGGAGTTCAGGGGCGGGAGAAAAACTGTTTTTT; CDR3aa: CAWSSGAGEKLFF; abundance: few; j_gene: TRBJ1-4; v_gene: TRBV30; d_gene: .
CDR3nt: TGTGCCAGCAGCTTGGGGACAGGGGCCCGCTCCTACGAGCAGTACTTC; CDR3aa: CASSLGTGARSYEQYF; abundance: .; j_gene: TRBJ2-7; v_gene: TRBV5-4; d_gene: TRBD1